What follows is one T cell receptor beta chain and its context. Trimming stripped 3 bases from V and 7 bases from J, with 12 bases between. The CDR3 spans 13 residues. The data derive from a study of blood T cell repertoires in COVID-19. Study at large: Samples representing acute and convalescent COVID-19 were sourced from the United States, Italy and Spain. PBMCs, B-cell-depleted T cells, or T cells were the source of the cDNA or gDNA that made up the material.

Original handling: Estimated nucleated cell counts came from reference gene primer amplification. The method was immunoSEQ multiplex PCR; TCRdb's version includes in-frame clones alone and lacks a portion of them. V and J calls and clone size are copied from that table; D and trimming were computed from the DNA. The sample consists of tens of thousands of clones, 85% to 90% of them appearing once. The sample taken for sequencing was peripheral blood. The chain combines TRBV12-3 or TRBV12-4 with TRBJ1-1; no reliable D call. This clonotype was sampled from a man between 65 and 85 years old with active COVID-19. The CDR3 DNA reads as TGTGCCAGCAGTTTGGGCACCCGGTTTGAAGCTTTCTTT. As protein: CASSLGTRFEAFF.